This TCR beta chain was obtained from a study of blood T cell repertoires in COVID-19. Across the study: COVID-19 samples from acute and convalescent phases originated in the United States, Italy and Spain. Nucleic acid was either cDNA or gDNA, and it came from T cells, B-cell-depleted T cells, or PBMCs.

CDR1 and CDR2 from the germline V gene are MGHRA and YSYEKL. The J segment lost 1 base and the V segment lost 1 base, leaving 0 bases of the junction unmatched. CDR3 length: 14 residues. The cohort comprised adults aged about 18 to 90 years residing in around 25 US areas. Categorization into cohorts depended on clinical history that participants reported. TCRdb's table, derived via immunoSEQ multiplex PCR, lists solely in-frame clones and lacks some. The table lists hundreds of thousands of clones, about nine tenths of them singletons. Concerning this clone: Other DNA sequences within the sample encode an identical CDR3.

This receptor was identified in a woman in her 30s with acute COVID-19. V gene TRBV4-1 combines with J gene TRBJ2-7, with 8 bases that match TRBD1. Sequencing input: PBMCs or T cells enriched from blood (not recorded which). The CDR3 region is CASSQGQGSYEQYF. CDR3 sequence (DNA): TGCGCCAGCAGCCAAGGACAGGGGTCCTACGAGCAGTACTTC.